This is a list of T cell receptor beta chains from one sample in a study of response to subunit inactivated influenza vaccine. TCRdb independently ran MiXCR on the RT-PCR reads; one entry per CDR3 protein. The sample lists roughly 650,000 distinct CDR3 sequences, about 15% occurring once. Specimen: PBMCs from blood, collected about 12 days after vaccination. The source is a middle-aged man who received an inactivated influenza vaccine. CDR3s include the opening cysteine and the closing phenylalanine or tryptophan. D genes are given only for firm matches. Clone size appears in some rows only: once, few, many, or a class for an expanded clone.

v_gene	d_gene	j_gene	len	abundance	CDR3nt	CDR3aa
TRBV12-3/TRBV12-4	TRBD2	TRBJ2-1	13	few	TGTGCCAGCAGAAGCGGAGCGGGAGGTGAGCAGTTCTTC	CASRSGAGGEQFF
TRBV11-2	TRBD1	TRBJ1-1	16	.	TGTGCCAGCAGCTTATGGACAGGGGGTGTGAACACTGAAGCTTTCTTT	CASSLWTGGVNTEAFF
TRBV19	.	TRBJ2-2	16	few	TGTGCCAGTACGGCAAGCAGGAAGCGGAACACCGGGGAGCTGTTTTTT	CASTASRKRNTGELFF
TRBV11-2	.	TRBJ2-7	15	many	TGTGCCAGCAGCTTAGAGGGAGCGAGCTCCTACGAGCAGTACTTC	CASSLEGASSYEQYF
TRBV4-2	.	TRBJ2-3	16	.	TGTGCCAGCAGCCAAGATCACGGAGCTAGCACAGATACGCAGTATTTT	CASSQDHGASTDTQYF
TRBV20-1	.	TRBJ2-1	15	.	TGCAGTGCTAGAGATTTAGACAGGAAGTTTAATGAGCAGTTCTTC	CSARDLDRKFNEQFF
TRBV15	TRBD1	TRBJ2-2	15	.	TGTGCCACCGATGACAGGGGGCAGCACACCGGGGAGCTGTTTTTT	CATDDRGQHTGELFF
TRBV15	.	TRBJ1-5	17	few	TGTGCCACCAGCAGAGATAAGGGACCGTATAGCAATCAGCCCCAGCATTTT	CATSRDKGPYSNQPQHF
TRBV10-3	.	TRBJ1-6	15	few	TGTGCCATCAGTGAACAGCCTCTCCTTAATTCACCCCTCCACTTT	CAISEQPLLNSPLHF
TRBV6-2/TRBV6-3	.	TRBJ1-5	13	few	TGTGCCAGCAGCCGTGGGACGTATCAGCCCCAGCATTTT	CASSRGTYQPQHF
TRBV20-1	.	TRBJ2-5	15	few	TGCAGTGCTAGGTCCCTCCCAGGGCTGGGAGAGACCCAGTACTTC	CSARSLPGLGETQYF
TRBV7-9	TRBD1	TRBJ1-2	15	few	TGTGCCAGCAGCTCCGTTCCACCCAGGGGGCTGGGCTACACCTTC	CASSSVPPRGLGYTF
TRBV14	.	TRBJ2-7	14	few	TGTGCCAGCAGCCAGAGGACAGGACTACGACAGCAGTACTTC	CASSQRTGLRQQYF
TRBV7-2	.	TRBJ2-5	16	few	TGTGCCAGCAGCTTAGAGGAGGGTTGGGTCCAAGAGACCCAGTACTTC	CASSLEEGWVQETQYF
TRBV19	.	TRBJ1-5	12	.	TGTGCCAGTAGTATAGTACAGGGGCCCCAGCATTTT	CASSIVQGPQHF
TRBV7-9	.	TRBJ2-3	15	few	TGTGCCAGCAGCTTCCTAAGGACTAGCACAGATACGCAGTATTTT	CASSFLRTSTDTQYF
TRBV28	.	TRBJ2-7	12	few	TGTGCCAGTAGACAGGCCTCCTACGAGCAGTACTTC	CASRQASYEQYF
TRBV25-1	.	TRBJ1-2	16	many	TGTGCCAGCAGTGAATATCGACAGAGTGCTAACTATGGCTACACCTTC	CASSEYRQSANYGYTF
TRBV5-1	.	TRBJ2-7	16	.	TGCGCCAGCAGCTGGGGGTCTAGCGAGGCTTTCTACGAGCAGTACTTC	CASSWGSSEAFYEQYF
TRBV12-3/TRBV12-4	.	TRBJ1-1	11	many	TGTGCCAGCAGCAGGAACACTGAAGCTTTCTTT	CASSRNTEAFF
TRBV7-2	.	TRBJ2-5	13	many	TGTGCCAGCAGCTTAGGGGGGACCGAGACCCAGTACTTC	CASSLGGTETQYF
TRBV5-1	TRBD1	TRBJ2-1	16	few	TGCGCCAGCAGCTTGACCCAGGGGGCAAAAGGGAATGAGCAGTTCTTC	CASSLTQGAKGNEQFF
TRBV12-3/TRBV12-4	.	TRBJ2-7	13	few	TGTGCCAGCAGCTCTCAAGATATCTACGAGCAGTACTTC	CASSSQDIYEQYF
TRBV20-1	.	TRBJ1-5	15	few	TGCAGTGCTGAGGACCCGGGAACGAGCAATCAGCCCCAGCATTTT	CSAEDPGTSNQPQHF
TRBV12-3/TRBV12-4	.	TRBJ1-3	16	.	TGTGCCAGCAGTGAGGCAGAGAGAATTTATGGAAACACCATATATTTT	CASSEAERIYGNTIYF
TRBV20-1	.	TRBJ2-6	17	.	TGCAGTGCTAGAGCTCCACTAGGGGCTCCTGGGGCCAACGTCCTGACTTTC	CSARAPLGAPGANVLTF
TRBV6-2/TRBV6-3	TRBD2	TRBJ2-7	19	.	TGTGCCAGCAGTTACTTCCAGGGGGGGACTAGCGGGAGAGCCTACGAGCAGTACTTC	CASSYFQGGTSGRAYEQYF
TRBV20-1	.	TRBJ1-2	12	.	TGCAGTGCTCTTCTCGATTGGGATGGCTACACCTTC	CSALLDWDGYTF
TRBV29-1	TRBD2	TRBJ2-1	15	many	TGCAGCGTTGACACTAGCGGGAGGGCCAGTAATGAGCAGTTCTTC	CSVDTSGRASNEQFF
TRBV19	.	TRBJ2-2	17	.	TGTGCCAGTAGTATTACTGTTAGTAGTCCGCGGACCGGGGAGCTGTTTTTT	CASSITVSSPRTGELFF
TRBV5-1	.	TRBJ2-5	15	.	TGCGCCAGCAGCTTGGCCGGTCGGCGCCAAGAGACCCAGTACTTC	CASSLAGRRQETQYF
TRBV20-1	TRBD1	TRBJ1-4	15	few	TGCAGTGCTTCATCGGTGGGACAGGGGGATGAAAAACTGTTTTTT	CSASSVGQGDEKLFF
TRBV12-3/TRBV12-4	.	TRBJ2-3	13	.	TGTGCCAGCAGTTTAGTGGCGGGATTTACGCAGTATTTT	CASSLVAGFTQYF
TRBV6-2/TRBV6-3	.	TRBJ2-7	13	.	TGTGCCAGCAGTTACTCCCCGGCAGAAGAGCAGTACTTC	CASSYSPAEEQYF
TRBV6-1	.	TRBJ2-3	14	few	TGTGCCAGCAGTGAAGTTCGGGGACCAGATACGCAGTATTTT	CASSEVRGPDTQYF
TRBV10-2	.	TRBJ1-1	12	.	TGCGCCAGCAGTGAGTCCCACACTGAAGCTTTCTTT	CASSESHTEAFF
TRBV2	.	TRBJ2-7	16	few	TGTGCCAGCAGGGGCGAGCGGAGTACCCCCTCCTACGAGCAGTACTTC	CASRGERSTPSYEQYF